These 21 T cell receptor beta chains were sequenced from one sample in a study of shared clonotypes between healthy human individuals. Sequenced by immunoSEQ multiplex PCR; TCRdb stores in-frame clones only, minus some. The data contain about 490,000 clones, about three quarters of them seen just once; the ten biggest clones take up approximately 12%. Material: PBMCs. Receptors originate from a woman between 35 and 50 years old in good health. Some clones in this sample may be carry-over from other donors' samples.

V gene TRBV7-8 combines with J gene TRBJ1-2; D is unclear. In germline, CDR1 is SGHVS, CDR2 FQNEAQ. The CDR3 consists of 13 residues. V was shortened by 1 base and J by 1 base, with 4 bases between the two germline ends. Here the CDR3 DNA reads TGTGCCAGCAGCTTAGATCATAACTATGGCTACACCTTC. This translates into CASSLDHNYGYTF. The full variable domain, its missing parts supplied by reference TRBV7-8 and TRBJ1-2, is GAGVSQSPRYKVAKRGQDVALRCDPISGHVSLFWYQQALGQGPEFLTYFQNEAQLDKSGLPSDRFFAERPEGSVSTLKIQRTQQEDSAVYLCASSLDHNYGYTFGSGTRLTVV.

The chain employs TRBV5-4 and TRBJ2-2; D is uncertain. The CDR3 sequence is 13 residues long. The germline CDR1 and CDR2 sequences are SGHNT and YYREEE (reference sequence). Trimming took 0 bases from V and 6 from J, leaving 6 bases between them. CDR3 sequence (DNA): TGTGCCAGCAGCTTGGAAACCCCCGGGGAGCTGTTTTTT. This translates into CASSLETPGELFF.

The J gene is TRBJ1-6, the V gene TRBV30, with TRBD1 identical over 9 bases. The CDR3 extends over 13 amino acids. Germline CDR1 GTSNPN, CDR2 SVGIG (reference sequence). The trim removed 5 bases at V and 8 bases at J, leaving 4 bases unmatched. CDR3 nucleotide sequence: TGTGCCTGGGACAGGGGGGATTATTCACCCCTCCACTTT. Translating it yields CAWDRGDYSPLHF.

The chain couples TRBV9 to TRBJ2-5; a possible D gene is TRBD2 (6 bases). Trimming shortened V by 0 bases and J by 5 bases, and 17 bases separated the two germline ends. The CDR3 extends over 16 amino acids. Germline CDR1 is SGDLS and CDR2 is YYNGEE. Written as DNA, the CDR3 is TGTGCCAGCAGCGTAGAACTGCAGGGAGGTGGGGAGACCCAGTACTTC. Encoded protein: CASSVELQGGGETQYF.

The rearrangement joins TRBV12-5 to TRBJ2-1; D gene unclear. Trimming removed 1 base from V and 6 bases from J, with 7 bases in between. In germline, CDR1 is LGHNT, CDR2 FRNRAP. The CDR3 sequence is 13 residues long. DNA for the CDR3: TGTGCTAGTGGTTTGGGTAGGGTCAATGAGCAGTTCTTC. Its protein product is CASGLGRVNEQFF. The whole variable domain, filled in from reference TRBV12-5 and TRBJ2-1, reads DARVTQTPRHKVTEMGQEVTMRCQPILGHNTVFWYRQTMMQGLELLAYFRNRAPLDDSGMPKDRFSAEMPDATLATLKIQPSEPRDSAVYFCASGLGRVNEQFFGPGTRLTVL.

This clone was recorded a few times. The chain is built from TRBV6-1 and TRBJ2-1; 7 nucleotides agree with TRBD1. The ends lost 11 bases at V and 8 bases at J; junction bases unmatched: 18. The CDR3 is 15 amino acids. CDR1 MNHNS and CDR2 SASEGT come from the germline V gene. The CDR3 protein is CAATDRTVLRDEQFF. The DNA for the CDR3 is TGTGCCGCGACGGACAGGACAGTCCTTCGGGATGAGCAGTTCTTC.

V and J are TRBV5-1 and TRBJ1-1, with 8 bases fitting TRBD1. The CDR3 is 15 residues long. Per germline, CDR1 SGHRS and CDR2 YFSETQ. J lost 3 bases, V lost 1 base, and 5 bases had no gene match. The CDR3 here is CASSLSGGSDTEAFF. The CDR3 DNA reads TGCGCCAGCAGCTTGTCAGGGGGCTCAGACACTGAAGCTTTCTTT.

V gene TRBV6-5 combines with J gene TRBJ2-7, with D possibly TRBD1 on 6 matching bases. CDR1 and CDR2 (germline): MNHEY, SVGAGI. The CDR3 covers 12 residues. Between the trimmed V and J ends, which lost 8 bases and 3 bases, there was a span of 11 bases. CDR3 region: CASGQGNYEQYF. The CDR3 DNA follows: TGTGCCAGCGGGCAGGGGAACTACGAGCAGTACTTC.

The rearrangement uses TRBV28 and TRBJ2-4; 7 nucleotides line up with TRBD1. V lost 7 bases, J lost 1 base, and 13 bases stayed unmatched. CDR1 is MDHEN and CDR2 is SYDVKM in the germline V gene. This CDR3 is 17 amino acids long. The CDR3: CASTTPQGNNAKNIQYF. For the CDR3, the DNA is TGTGCCAGCACAACCCCACAGGGGAATAACGCCAAAAACATTCAGTACTTC.

For this clone: A far larger clone is off by one base, so a read error is likely. This chain links TRBV30 with TRBJ1-1, with D hard to call. The CDR3 spans 17 residues. Trimming pared 3 bases from V and 4 bases from J, leaving 24 bases between. The germline gives CDR1 GTSNPN, CDR2 SVGIG (reference sequence). The CDR3 nucleotides are TGTGCCTGGAGCGCCAGTCTTACCTCAGCCTTGGGCACTGAAGCTTTCTTT. Translation: CAWSASLTSALGTEAFF.

Here the CDR3 reads CSARTGNGYTF. DNA for the CDR3: TGCAGTGCGAGGACAGGGAATGGCTACACCTTC. The chain has TRBV20-1 and TRBJ1-2; 8 bases map to TRBD1. This CDR3 comprises 11 residues. The trim removed 6 bases at V and 6 bases at J, leaving 3 bases unmatched. Germline values: CDR1 DFQATT, CDR2 SNEGSKA (reference sequence).

The chain recombines TRBV28 with TRBJ2-7; TRBD1 matches 7 bases. V lost 6 bases and J lost 3; bases outside the gene matches: 5. CDR1 MDHEN and CDR2 SYDVKM come from the germline V gene. The CDR3 is 13 residues long. CDR3: CASRRQGDYEQYF. The CDR3 DNA reads as TGTGCCAGCAGGCGACAGGGTGACTACGAGCAGTACTTC. Together with reference TRBV28 and TRBJ2-7, the CDR3 gives the full variable domain: DVKVTQSSRYLVKRTGEKVFLECVQDMDHENMFWYRQDPGLGLRLIYFSYDVKMKEKGDIPEGYSVSREKKERFSLILESASTNQTSMYLCASRRQGDYEQYFGPGTRLTVT.

Turning to this clone: One junction end disagrees with the germline gene, perhaps due to a read error. The chain carries TRBV11-2 and TRBJ2-7; 11 bases are shared with TRBD2. This CDR3 is 19 amino acids long. Germline values: CDR1 SGHAT, CDR2 FQNNGV. CDR3 sequence reads: CASSLRGSARLAGSYGQHF. CDR3 coding DNA: TGTGCCAGCAGCTTACGAGGATCGGCCCGACTAGCGGGATCCTACGGGCAGCACTTC.

This clone has only a few counts. The chain carries TRBV5-1 and TRBJ2-1; the match to TRBD2 covers 9 bases. The V gene end was trimmed by 3 bases and the J gene end by 10 bases; junction bases not matched to a gene: 8. From germline, CDR1 is SGHRS and CDR2 YFSETQ. CDR3 length: 14 amino acids. The chain's CDR3 is CASSSVAGEREQFF. The CDR3 bases are TGCGCCAGCAGCTCCGTAGCGGGAGAACGAGAGCAGTTCTTC. The whole variable domain, filled in from reference TRBV5-1 and TRBJ2-1, reads KAGVTQTPRYLIKTRGQQVTLSCSPISGHRSVSWYQQTPGQGLQFLFEYFSETQRNKGNFPGRFSGRQFSNSRSEMNVSTLELGDSALYLCASSSVAGEREQFFGPGTRLTVL.

This clone appeared once. The CDR3 protein is CASRTQGAPYEQYF. The DNA of the CDR3 is TGTGCCAGCAGAACCCAGGGGGCTCCCTACGAGCAGTACTTC. The chain uses TRBV28 and TRBJ2-7, with 8 bases aligning to TRBD1. The CDR3 length is 14 residues. The V gene's germline CDR1 is MDHEN and CDR2 SYDVKM. With V trimmed by 6 bases and J by 2 bases, 6 bases remained unmatched.

This clone showed up just a few times. The genes are TRBV11-2 and TRBJ2-2; D may be TRBD1 or TRBD2 (5 bases each). CDR3 size: 15 residues. V lost 5 bases, J lost 1 base, and 11 bases lay in between. The V gene's germline CDR1 is SGHAT and CDR2 FQNNGV. The CDR3 bases are TGTGCCAGCAGCCTAAGGGACCTGAACACCGGGGAGCTGTTTTTT. This translates into CASSLRDLNTGELFF.

V is TRBV7-9 and J is TRBJ2-1; no clear D gene. This CDR3 has 13 residues. In germline, CDR1 is SEHNR, CDR2 FQNEAQ (reference sequence). V lost 1 base and J lost 6, with 7 bases in between. CDR3: CASSLVGTNEQFF. For the CDR3, the DNA is TGTGCCAGCAGCTTAGTGGGAACCAATGAGCAGTTCTTC.

The chain uses TRBV7-2 and TRBJ1-2; weak D call: TRBD1 (5 bases). The CDR3 runs 18 residues. Germline assignment: CDR1 SGHTA and CDR2 FQGNSA. Trimming took 4 bases from V and 5 from J, leaving 26 bases between them. CDR3 nucleotide sequence: TGTGCCAGCAGCTCTTCTAGTCAGGGTGGTGTGTTCTTATATGGCTACACCTTC. Protein product: CASSSSSQGGVFLYGYTF.

The chain uses TRBV15 and TRBJ1-2, with D unclear. Trimming removed 0 bases from V and 2 bases from J, with 16 bases in between. The CDR3 loop spans 17 amino acids. The germline V gene has CDR1 LNHNV and CDR2 YYDKDF (reference sequence). The CDR3 sequence is CATSRDRGELINYGYTF. The CDR3 DNA sequence: TGTGCCACCAGCAGAGATCGGGGAGAGTTGATCAACTATGGCTACACCTTC.

A remark on this clone: Other DNA sequences within the sample encode an identical CDR3. The CDR3 reads CASSLSRGRNEQFF. CDR3 coding DNA: TGTGCCAGCAGTTTATCCAGGGGGCGTAATGAGCAGTTCTTC. The chain combines TRBV28 with TRBJ2-1; 8 bases map to TRBD1. The CDR3 is 14 residues long. The trim removed 1 base at V and 7 bases at J, leaving 3 bases unmatched. Germline values: CDR1 MDHEN, CDR2 SYDVKM.

Notes on this clone: Other DNA sequences from this sample encode an identical CDR3 as well. The rearrangement uses TRBV5-1 and TRBJ2-7, with D uncertain. There are 12 residues in the CDR3. Trimming removed 0 bases at V and 4 bases at J, with 5 bases between. Germline lookup yields CDR1 SGHRS and CDR2 YFSETQ. The CDR3 reads CASSLVGYEQYF. The CDR3 DNA follows: TGCGCCAGCAGCTTGGTAGGTTACGAGCAGTACTTC.